Reported below is one TCR beta chain. This CDR3 is built from 12 residues. CDR1 and CDR2 (germline): DFQATT, SNEGSKA (reference sequence). V lost 3 bases and J lost 3, with 8 bases in between. The sample originates from a study of blood T cell repertoires in COVID-19. Original analysis: Reference gene primers were amplified, and this amplification served to estimate nucleated cell counts. Clones were sequenced by immunoSEQ multiplex PCR, and TCRdb holds only the in-frame ones, with some missing. V and J calls and clone size come straight from that table; D and trimming were deduced from the DNA. Of about 31,000 clones listed, approximately 85% were seen once; the top ten hold roughly 7.9%.

The source of this sequence is a man between 60 and 70 years old with COVID-19, enrolled during active disease. The V and J genes are TRBV20-1 and TRBJ1-2; D gene ambiguous. Sequencing was done on a sample of peripheral blood. Here the CDR3 reads CSASLSDYGYTF. The CDR3 region has the DNA TGCAGTGCTAGTTTGTCAGACTATGGCTACACCTTC.